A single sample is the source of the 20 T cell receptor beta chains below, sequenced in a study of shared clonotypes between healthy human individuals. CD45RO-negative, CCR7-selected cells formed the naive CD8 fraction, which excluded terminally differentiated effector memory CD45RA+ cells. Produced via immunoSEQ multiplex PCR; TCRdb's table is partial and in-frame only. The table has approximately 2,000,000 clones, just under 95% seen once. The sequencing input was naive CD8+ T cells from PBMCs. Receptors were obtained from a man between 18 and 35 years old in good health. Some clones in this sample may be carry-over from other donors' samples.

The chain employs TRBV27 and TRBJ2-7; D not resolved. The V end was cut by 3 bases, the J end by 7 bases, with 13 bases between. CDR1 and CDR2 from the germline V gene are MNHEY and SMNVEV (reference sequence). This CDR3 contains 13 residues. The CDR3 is CASSFSTRREQYF. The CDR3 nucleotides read TGTGCCAGCAGTTTCTCTACCAGGCGGGAGCAGTACTTC.

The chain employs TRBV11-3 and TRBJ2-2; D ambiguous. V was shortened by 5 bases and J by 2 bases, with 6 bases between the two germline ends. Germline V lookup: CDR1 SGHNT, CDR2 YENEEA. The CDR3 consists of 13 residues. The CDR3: CASSRYNTGELFF. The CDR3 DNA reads TGTGCCAGCAGCCGGTATAACACCGGGGAGCTGTTTTTT.

DNA of the CDR3: TGTGCCAGTAGTGATCGGACAGGGAATCAGCCCCAGCATTTT. This translates into CASSDRTGNQPQHF. V gene TRBV19 combines with J gene TRBJ1-5, with TRBD1 matching 8 bases. This CDR3 has 14 amino acids. Germline CDR1 LNHDA, CDR2 SQIVND (reference sequence). Trimming took 5 bases from V and 4 from J; bases not matched to a gene: 4.

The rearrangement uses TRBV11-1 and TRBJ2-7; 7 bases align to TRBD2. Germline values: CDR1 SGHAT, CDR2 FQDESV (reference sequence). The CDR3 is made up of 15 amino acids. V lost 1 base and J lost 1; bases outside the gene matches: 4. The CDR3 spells CASSLGTSLSYEQYF. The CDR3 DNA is TGTGCCAGCAGCTTAGGGACTAGTTTGTCCTACGAGCAGTACTTC.

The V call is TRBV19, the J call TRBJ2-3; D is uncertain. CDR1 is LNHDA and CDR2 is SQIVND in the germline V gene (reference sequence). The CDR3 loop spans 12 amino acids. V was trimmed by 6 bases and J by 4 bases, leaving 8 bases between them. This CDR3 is CASSARPDTQYF. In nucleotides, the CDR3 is TGTGCCAGTAGCGCCAGGCCAGATACGCAGTATTTT. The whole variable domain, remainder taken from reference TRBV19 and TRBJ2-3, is DGGITQSPKYLFRKEGQNVTLSCEQNLNHDAMYWYRQDPGQGLRLIYYSQIVNDFQKGDIAEGYSVSREKKESFPLTVTSAQKNPTAFYLCASSARPDTQYFGPGTRLTVL.

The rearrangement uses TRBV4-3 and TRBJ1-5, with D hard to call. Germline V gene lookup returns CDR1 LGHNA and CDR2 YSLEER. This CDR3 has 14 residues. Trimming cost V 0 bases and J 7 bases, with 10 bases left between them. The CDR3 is CASSQEMVWQPQHF. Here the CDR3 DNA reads TGCGCCAGCAGCCAAGAGATGGTGTGGCAGCCCCAGCATTTT.

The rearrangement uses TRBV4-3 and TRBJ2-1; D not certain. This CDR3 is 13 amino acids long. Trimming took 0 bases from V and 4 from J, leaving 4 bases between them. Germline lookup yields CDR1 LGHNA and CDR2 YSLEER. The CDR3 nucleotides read TGCGCCAGCAGCCAAGAACAGTACAATGAGCAGTTCTTC. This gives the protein CASSQEQYNEQFF.

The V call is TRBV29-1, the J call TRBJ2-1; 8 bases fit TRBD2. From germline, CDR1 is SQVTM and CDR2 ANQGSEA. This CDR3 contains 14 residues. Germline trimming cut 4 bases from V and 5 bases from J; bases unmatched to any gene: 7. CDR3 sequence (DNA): TGCAGCGTTGTCGCCAGCGGGAGTAACAATGAGCAGTTCTTC. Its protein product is CSVVASGSNNEQFF.

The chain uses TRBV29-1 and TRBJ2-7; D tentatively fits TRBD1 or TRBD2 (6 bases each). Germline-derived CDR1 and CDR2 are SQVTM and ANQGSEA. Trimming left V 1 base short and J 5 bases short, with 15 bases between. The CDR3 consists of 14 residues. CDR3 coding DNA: TGCAGCGTTGAAGGACTGGAGGGGGTGGACGAGCAGTACTTC. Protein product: CSVEGLEGVDEQYF.

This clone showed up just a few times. The CDR3 loop reads CATSRGPYGYTF. DNA for the CDR3: TGTGCCACCAGCAGAGGGCCCTATGGCTACACCTTC. The gene calls are TRBV15 and TRBJ1-2, with D hard to call. Trimming pared 1 base from V and 4 bases from J, leaving 4 bases between. CDR1 LNHNV and CDR2 YYDKDF come from the germline V gene (reference sequence). CDR3 size: 12 residues.

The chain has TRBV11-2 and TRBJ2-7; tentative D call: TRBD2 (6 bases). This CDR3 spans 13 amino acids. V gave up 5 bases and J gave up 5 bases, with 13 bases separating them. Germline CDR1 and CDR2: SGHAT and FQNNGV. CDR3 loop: CASSRGGGDEQYF. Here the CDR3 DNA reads TGTGCCAGCAGCCGAGGAGGAGGGGACGAGCAGTACTTC.

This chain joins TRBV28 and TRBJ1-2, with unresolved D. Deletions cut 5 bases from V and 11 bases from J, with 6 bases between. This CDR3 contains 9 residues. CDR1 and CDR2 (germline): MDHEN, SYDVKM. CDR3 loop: CASSPEYTF. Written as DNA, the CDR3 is TGTGCCAGCAGTCCGGAATACACCTTC.

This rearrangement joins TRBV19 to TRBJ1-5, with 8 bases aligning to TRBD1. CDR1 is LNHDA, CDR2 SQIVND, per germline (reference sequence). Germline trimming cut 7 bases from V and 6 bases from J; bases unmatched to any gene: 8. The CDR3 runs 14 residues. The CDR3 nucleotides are TGTGCCAGTACTGCGCAGGGGGCTGGTCAGCCCCAGCATTTT. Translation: CASTAQGAGQPQHF. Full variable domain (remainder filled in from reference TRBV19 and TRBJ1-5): DGGITQSPKYLFRKEGQNVTLSCEQNLNHDAMYWYRQDPGQGLRLIYYSQIVNDFQKGDIAEGYSVSREKKESFPLTVTSAQKNPTAFYLCASTAQGAGQPQHFGDGTRLSIL.

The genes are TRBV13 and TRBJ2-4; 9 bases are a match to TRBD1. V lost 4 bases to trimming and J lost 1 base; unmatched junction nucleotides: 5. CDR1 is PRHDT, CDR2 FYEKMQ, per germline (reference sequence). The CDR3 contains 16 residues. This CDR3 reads CASSSGQGTAKNIQYF. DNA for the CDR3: TGTGCCAGCAGCTCGGGACAGGGCACCGCCAAAAACATTCAGTACTTC.

Here the CDR3 DNA reads TGCGCCAGCAGCCAAGACTACGGGGTCTCTGGGGCCAACGTCCTGACTTTC. Its protein is CASSQDYGVSGANVLTF. The gene calls are TRBV4-1 and TRBJ2-6, with a weak D call TRBD2 (5 bases). V was cut by 0 bases and J by 0 bases, with 9 bases left in between. The germline CDR1 and CDR2 sequences are MGHRA and YSYEKL. The length of the CDR3 is 17 residues.

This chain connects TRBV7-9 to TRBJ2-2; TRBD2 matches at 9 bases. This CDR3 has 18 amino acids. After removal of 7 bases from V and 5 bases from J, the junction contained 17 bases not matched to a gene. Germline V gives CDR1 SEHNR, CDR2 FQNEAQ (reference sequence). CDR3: CASILSSPSGVETGELFF. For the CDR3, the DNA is TGTGCCAGCATCCTCAGTAGCCCTAGCGGGGTGGAAACCGGGGAGCTGTTTTTT.

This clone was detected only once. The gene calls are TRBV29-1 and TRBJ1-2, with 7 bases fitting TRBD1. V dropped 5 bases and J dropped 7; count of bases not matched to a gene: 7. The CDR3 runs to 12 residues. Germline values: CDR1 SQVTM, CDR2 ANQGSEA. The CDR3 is CSVLSQGGGYTF. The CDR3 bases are TGCAGCGTTCTCTCCCAGGGGGGTGGCTACACCTTC.

The CDR3 here is CASSGGMGETQYF. CDR3 DNA sequence: TGTGCCAGCAGTGGGGGGATGGGAGAGACCCAGTACTTC. The rearrangement links TRBV7-9 to TRBJ2-5, with D perhaps matching TRBD2 (6 bases). The CDR3 covers 13 residues. Germline V CDR1 and CDR2: SEHNR, FQNEAQ (reference sequence). V shed 6 bases and J shed 4 bases, with 12 bases lying between them.

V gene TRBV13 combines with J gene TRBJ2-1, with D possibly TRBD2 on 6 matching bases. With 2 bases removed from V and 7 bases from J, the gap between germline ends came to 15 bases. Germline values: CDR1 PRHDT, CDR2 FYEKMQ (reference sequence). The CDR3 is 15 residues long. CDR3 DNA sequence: TGTGCCAGCAGCTTACGTACCGGGAGTTGGAATGAGCAGTTCTTC. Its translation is CASSLRTGSWNEQFF.

The DNA of the CDR3 is TGTGCCTGGAGTGTGGCTAGCGGGATTTTGAATGAGCAGTTCTTC. Protein product: CAWSVASGILNEQFF. J is TRBJ2-1 and V is TRBV30, with 9 bases matching TRBD2. The ends lost 0 bases at V and 7 bases at J; junction bases unmatched: 7. The CDR3 contains 15 residues. In germline, CDR1 is GTSNPN, CDR2 SVGIG (reference sequence).